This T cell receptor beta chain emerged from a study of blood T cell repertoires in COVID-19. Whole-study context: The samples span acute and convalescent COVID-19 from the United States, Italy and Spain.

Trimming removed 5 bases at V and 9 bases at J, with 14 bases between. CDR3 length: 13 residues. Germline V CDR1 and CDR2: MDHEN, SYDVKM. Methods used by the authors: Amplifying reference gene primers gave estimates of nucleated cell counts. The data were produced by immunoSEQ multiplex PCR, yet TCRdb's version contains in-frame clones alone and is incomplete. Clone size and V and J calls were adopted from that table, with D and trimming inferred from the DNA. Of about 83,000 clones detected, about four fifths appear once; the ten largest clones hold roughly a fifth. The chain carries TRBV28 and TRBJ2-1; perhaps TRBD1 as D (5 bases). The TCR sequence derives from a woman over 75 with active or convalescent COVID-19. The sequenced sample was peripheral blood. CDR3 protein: CASSPPRTGEQFF. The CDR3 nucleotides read TGTGCCAGCAGTCCACCCCGTACAGGTGAGCAGTTCTTC.